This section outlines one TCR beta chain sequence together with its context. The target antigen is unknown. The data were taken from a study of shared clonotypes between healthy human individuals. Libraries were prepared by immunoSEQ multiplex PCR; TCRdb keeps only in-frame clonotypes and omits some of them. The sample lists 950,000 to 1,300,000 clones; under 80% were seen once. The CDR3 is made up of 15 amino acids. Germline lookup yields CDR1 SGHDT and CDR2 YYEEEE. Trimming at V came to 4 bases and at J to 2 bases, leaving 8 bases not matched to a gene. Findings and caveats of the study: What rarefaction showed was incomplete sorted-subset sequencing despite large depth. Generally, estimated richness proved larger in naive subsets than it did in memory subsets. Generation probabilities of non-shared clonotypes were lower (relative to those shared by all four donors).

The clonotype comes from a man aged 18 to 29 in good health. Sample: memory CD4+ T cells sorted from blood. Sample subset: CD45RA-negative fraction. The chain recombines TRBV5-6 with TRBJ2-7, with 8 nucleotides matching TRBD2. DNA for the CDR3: TGTGCCAGCAGCCGGACCCGGGGGGGAGCCTACGAGCAGTACTTC. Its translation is CASSRTRGGAYEQYF. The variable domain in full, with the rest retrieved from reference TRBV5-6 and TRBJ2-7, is DAGVTQSPTHLIKTRGQQVTLRCSPKSGHDTVSWYQQALGQGPQFIFQYYEEEERQRGNFPDRFSGHQFPNYSSELNVNALLLGDSALYLCASSRTRGGAYEQYFGPGTRLTVT.